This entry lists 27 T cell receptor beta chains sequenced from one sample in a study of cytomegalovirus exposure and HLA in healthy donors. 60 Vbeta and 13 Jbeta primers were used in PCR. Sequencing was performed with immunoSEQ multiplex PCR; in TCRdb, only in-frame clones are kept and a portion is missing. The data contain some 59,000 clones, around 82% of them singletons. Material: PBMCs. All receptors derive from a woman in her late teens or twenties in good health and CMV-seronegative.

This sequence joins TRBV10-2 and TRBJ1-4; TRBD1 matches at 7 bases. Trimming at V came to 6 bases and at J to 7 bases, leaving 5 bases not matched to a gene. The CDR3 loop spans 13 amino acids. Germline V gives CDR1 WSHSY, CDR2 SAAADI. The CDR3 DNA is TGCGCCAGCAGACCACAGGGGTTTGAAAAACTGTTTTTT. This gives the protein CASRPQGFEKLFF.

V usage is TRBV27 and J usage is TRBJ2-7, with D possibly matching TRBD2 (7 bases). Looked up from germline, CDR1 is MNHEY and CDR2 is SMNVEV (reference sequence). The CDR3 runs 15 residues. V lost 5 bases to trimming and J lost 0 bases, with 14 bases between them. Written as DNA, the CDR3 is TGTGCCAGCAGTCCACGGGGGGCCAGCTCCTACGAGCAGTACTTC. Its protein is CASSPRGASSYEQYF.

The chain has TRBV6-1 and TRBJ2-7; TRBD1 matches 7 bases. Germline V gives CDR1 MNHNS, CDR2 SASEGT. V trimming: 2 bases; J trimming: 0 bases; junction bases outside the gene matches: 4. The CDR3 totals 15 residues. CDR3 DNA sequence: TGTGCCAGCAGTGAAAATGCAGGGGGCTCCTACGAGCAGTACTTC. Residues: CASSENAGGSYEQYF.

Written as DNA, the CDR3 is TGTGCCAGCAGCCAACTAGCGGGAGAAAAGGATGAGCAGTTCTTC. Its protein product is CASSQLAGEKDEQFF. The chain has TRBV6-1 and TRBJ2-1; 11 bases fit TRBD2. Germline lookup yields CDR1 MNHNS and CDR2 SASEGT. V was clipped by 6 bases and J by 8 bases; unmatched bases: 9. This CDR3 is built from 15 residues.

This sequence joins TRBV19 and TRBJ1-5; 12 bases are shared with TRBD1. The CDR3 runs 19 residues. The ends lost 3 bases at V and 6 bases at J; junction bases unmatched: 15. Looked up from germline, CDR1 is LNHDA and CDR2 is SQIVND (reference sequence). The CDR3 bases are TGTGCCAGTAGTATGACCCCTATTGGGACAGGGGGCGCGGGTCAGCCCCAGCATTTT. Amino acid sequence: CASSMTPIGTGGAGQPQHF.

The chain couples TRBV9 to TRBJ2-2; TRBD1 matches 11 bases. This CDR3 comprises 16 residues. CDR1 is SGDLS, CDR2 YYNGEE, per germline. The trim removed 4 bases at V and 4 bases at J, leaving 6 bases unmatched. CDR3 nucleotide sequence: TGTGCCAGCAGCTACGGACAGGGGGCTTTCACCGGGGAGCTGTTTTTT. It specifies CASSYGQGAFTGELFF.

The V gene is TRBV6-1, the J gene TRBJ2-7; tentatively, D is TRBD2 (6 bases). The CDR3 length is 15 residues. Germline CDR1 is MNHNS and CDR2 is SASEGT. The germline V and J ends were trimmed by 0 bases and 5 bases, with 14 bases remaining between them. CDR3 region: CASSEAIGGQDEQYF. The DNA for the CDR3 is TGTGCCAGCAGTGAAGCGATCGGAGGGCAGGACGAGCAGTACTTC.

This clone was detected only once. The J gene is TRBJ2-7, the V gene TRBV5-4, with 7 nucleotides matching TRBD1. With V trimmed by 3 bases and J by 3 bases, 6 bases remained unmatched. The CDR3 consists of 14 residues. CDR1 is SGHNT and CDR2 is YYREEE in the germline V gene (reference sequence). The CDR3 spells CASSSKTGRYEQYF. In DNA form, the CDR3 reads TGTGCCAGCAGCTCTAAGACAGGGCGCTACGAGCAGTACTTC. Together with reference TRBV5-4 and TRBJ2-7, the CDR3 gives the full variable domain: ETGVTQSPTHLIKTRGQQVTLRCSSQSGHNTVSWYQQALGQGPQFIFQYYREEENGRGNFPPRFSGLQFPNYSSELNVNALELDDSALYLCASSSKTGRYEQYFGPGTRLTVT.

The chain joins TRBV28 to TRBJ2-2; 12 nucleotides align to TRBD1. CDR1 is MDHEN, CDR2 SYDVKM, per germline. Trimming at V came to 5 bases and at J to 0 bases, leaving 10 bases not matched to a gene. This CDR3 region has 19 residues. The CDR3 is CASSGRDRGRPANTGELFF. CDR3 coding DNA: TGTGCCAGCAGTGGCCGGGACAGGGGGCGTCCCGCGAACACCGGGGAGCTGTTTTTT.

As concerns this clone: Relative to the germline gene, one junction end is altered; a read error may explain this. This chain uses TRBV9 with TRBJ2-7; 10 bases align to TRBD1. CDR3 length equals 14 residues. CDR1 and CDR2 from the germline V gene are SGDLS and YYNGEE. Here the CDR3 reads CASGVGDRGGEQYF. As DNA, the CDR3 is TGTGCCAGCGGCGTAGGGGACAGGGGAGGAGAGCAGTACTTC.

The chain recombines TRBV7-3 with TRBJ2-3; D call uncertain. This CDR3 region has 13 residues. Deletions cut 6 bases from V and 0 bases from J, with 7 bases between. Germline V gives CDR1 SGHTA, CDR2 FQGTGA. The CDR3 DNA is TGTGCCAGCAGACTCTCTAGCACAGATACGCAGTATTTT. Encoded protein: CASRLSSTDTQYF.

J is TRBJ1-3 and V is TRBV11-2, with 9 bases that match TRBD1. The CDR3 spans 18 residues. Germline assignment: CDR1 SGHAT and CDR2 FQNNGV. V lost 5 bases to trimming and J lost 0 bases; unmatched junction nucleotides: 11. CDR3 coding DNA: TGTGCCAGCAGCCCCGGGACAGGGTTTATGGCCTCTGGAAACACCATATATTTT. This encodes CASSPGTGFMASGNTIYF.

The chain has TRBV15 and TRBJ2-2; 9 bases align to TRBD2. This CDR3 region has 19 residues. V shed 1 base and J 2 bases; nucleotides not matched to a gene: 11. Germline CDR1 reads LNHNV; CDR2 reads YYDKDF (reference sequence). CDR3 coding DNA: TGTGCCACCAGCAGAGGGGGTAAGGAAGCGGGAGGAAACACCGGGGAGCTGTTTTTT. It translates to CATSRGGKEAGGNTGELFF.

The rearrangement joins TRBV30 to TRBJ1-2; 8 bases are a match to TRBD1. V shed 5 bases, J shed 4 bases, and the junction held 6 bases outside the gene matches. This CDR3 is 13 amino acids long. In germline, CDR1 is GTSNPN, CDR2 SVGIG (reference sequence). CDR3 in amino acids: CAWALGTGYGYTF. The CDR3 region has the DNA TGTGCCTGGGCACTCGGGACAGGCTATGGCTACACCTTC.

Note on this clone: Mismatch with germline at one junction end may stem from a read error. This chain's CDR3 is CARSNIAGRQYF. Written as DNA, the CDR3 is TGTGCCCGGAGTAACATAGCGGGAAGGCAGTACTTC. The V and J genes are TRBV30 and TRBJ2-7, with 8 positions matching TRBD2. This CDR3 is 12 amino acids long. From germline, CDR1 is GTSNPN and CDR2 SVGIG (reference sequence).

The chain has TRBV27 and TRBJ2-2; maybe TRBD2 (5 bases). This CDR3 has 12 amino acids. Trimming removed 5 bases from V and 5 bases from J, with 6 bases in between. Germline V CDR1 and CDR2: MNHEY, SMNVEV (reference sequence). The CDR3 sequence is CASSGETGELFF. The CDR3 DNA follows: TGTGCCAGCAGTGGGGAGACCGGGGAGCTGTTTTTT.

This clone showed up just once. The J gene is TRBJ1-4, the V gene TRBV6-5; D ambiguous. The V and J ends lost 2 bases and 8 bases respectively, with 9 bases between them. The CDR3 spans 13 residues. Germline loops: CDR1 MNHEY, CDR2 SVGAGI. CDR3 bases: TGTGCCAGCAGTTACCGGGAGAGGGAAAAACTGTTTTTT. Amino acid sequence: CASSYREREKLFF.

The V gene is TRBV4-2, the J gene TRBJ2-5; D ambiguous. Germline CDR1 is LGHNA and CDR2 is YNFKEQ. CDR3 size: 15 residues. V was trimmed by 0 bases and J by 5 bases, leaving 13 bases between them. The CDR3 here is CASSQEGQTGETQYF. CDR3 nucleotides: TGTGCCAGCAGCCAAGAAGGCCAGACTGGGGAGACCCAGTACTTC.

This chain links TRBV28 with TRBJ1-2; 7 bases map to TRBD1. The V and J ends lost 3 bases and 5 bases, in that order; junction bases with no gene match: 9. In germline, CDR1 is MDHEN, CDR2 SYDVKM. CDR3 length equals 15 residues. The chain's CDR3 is CASSLGLQGGYGYTF. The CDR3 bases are TGTGCCAGCAGTTTGGGTCTTCAGGGGGGATATGGCTACACCTTC.

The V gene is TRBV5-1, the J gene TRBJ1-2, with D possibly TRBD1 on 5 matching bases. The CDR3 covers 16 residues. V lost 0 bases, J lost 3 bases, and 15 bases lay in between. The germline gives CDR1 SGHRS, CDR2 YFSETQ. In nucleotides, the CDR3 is TGCGCCAGCAGCTTGGCAGTTGCGGAGGGACACTATGGCTACACCTTC. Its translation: CASSLAVAEGHYGYTF.

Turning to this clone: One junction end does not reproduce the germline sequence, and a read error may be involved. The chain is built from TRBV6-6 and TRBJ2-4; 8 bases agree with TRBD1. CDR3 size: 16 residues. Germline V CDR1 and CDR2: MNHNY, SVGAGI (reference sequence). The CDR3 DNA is TGTGCCAGCAGTTTATGGACAGGGATGACCAAAAACAGTCAGTACTTC. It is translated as CASSLWTGMTKNSQYF.

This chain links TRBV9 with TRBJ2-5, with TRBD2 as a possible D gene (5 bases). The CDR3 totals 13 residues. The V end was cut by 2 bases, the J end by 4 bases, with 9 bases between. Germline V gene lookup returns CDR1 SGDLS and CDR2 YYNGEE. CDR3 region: CASSVEAGETQYF. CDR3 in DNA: TGTGCCAGCAGCGTTGAGGCGGGAGAGACCCAGTACTTC.

CDR3: CASSLDQPGQGAGDTEAFF. In DNA form, the CDR3 reads TGTGCCAGCAGCTTAGATCAACCGGGACAGGGGGCGGGGGACACTGAAGCTTTCTTT. This chain joins TRBV11-2 and TRBJ1-1; 12 bases fit TRBD1. The CDR3 has 19 residues. The germline V gene encodes CDR1 SGHAT and CDR2 FQNNGV. Germline trimming cut 0 bases from V and 3 bases from J; bases unmatched to any gene: 11.

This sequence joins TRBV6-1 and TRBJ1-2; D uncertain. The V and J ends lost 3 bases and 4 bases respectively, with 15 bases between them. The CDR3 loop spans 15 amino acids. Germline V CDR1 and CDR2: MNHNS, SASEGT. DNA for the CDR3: TGTGCCAGCAGTGACTCGACGGAGGGAGGCTATGGCTACACCTTC. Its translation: CASSDSTEGGYGYTF.

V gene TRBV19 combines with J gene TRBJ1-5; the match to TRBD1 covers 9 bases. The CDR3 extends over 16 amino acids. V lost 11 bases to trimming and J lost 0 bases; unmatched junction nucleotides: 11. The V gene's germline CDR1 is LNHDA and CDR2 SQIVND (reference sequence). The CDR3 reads CASNPGQGVSNQPQHF. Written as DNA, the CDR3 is TGTGCCTCAAACCCGGGACAGGGAGTTAGCAATCAGCCCCAGCATTTT. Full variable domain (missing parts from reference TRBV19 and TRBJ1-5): DGGITQSPKYLFRKEGQNVTLSCEQNLNHDAMYWYRQDPGQGLRLIYYSQIVNDFQKGDIAEGYSVSREKKESFPLTVTSAQKNPTAFYLCASNPGQGVSNQPQHFGDGTRLSIL.

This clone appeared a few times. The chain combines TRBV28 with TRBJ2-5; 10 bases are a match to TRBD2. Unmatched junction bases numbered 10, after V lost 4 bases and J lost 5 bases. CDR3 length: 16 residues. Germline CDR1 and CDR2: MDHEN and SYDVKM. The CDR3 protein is CASSWASSGRWETQYF. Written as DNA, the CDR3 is TGTGCCAGCAGTTGGGCTTCTAGCGGGAGATGGGAGACCCAGTACTTC. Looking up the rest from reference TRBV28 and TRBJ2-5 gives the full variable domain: DVKVTQSSRYLVKRTGEKVFLECVQDMDHENMFWYRQDPGLGLRLIYFSYDVKMKEKGDIPEGYSVSREKKERFSLILESASTNQTSMYLCASSWASSGRWETQYFGPGTRLLVL.

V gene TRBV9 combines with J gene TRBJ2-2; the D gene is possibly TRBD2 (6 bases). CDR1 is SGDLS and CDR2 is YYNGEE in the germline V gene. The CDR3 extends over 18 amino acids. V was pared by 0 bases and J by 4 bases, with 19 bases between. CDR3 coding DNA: TGTGCCAGCAGCGTAGGTTCTGGGCTAGCGCACCCCACCGGGGAGCTGTTTTTT. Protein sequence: CASSVGSGLAHPTGELFF.